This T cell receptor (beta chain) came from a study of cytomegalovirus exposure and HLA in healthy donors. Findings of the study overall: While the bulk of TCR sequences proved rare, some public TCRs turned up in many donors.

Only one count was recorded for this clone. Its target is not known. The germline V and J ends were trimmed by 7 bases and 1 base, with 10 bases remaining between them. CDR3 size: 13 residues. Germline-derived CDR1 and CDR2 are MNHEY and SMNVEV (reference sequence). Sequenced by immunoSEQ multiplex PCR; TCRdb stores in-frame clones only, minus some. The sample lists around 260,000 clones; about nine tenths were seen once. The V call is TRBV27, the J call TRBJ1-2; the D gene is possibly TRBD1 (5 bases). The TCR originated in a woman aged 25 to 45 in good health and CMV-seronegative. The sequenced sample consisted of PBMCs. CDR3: CASTGGNNYGYTF. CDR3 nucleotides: TGTGCCAGCACCGGGGGAAATAACTATGGCTACACCTTC.